This T cell receptor (beta chain) was identified in a study of HIV-infected children after antiretroviral therapy interruption. Study-level information: In continuous treatment, analyzed samples were from weeks 0, 48 and 150.

In its sample, this clonotype is medium-sized (0.01 to 0.1%). Antigen unknown. Indicated treatment: PENTA 11 planned treatment interruption arm or continuous ART arm. At least 24 weeks of at least three-drug ART, in children 2 to 15 years. Naive CD4+ CD45RA+ CD45RO- T cells were sorted from thawed PBMCs. The TCR library was built from RNA with a 3' RACE protocol and unique molecular identifiers. TCRdb recomputed calls from the 3' RACE reads with MiXCR, one row per CDR3 protein. The profile shows around 40,000 distinct CDR3 sequences, over 6% of them singletons. Study-wide results and limits: Naive CD4+ Gini coefficient rose by interruption end, suggesting clonal expansion.

The V gene end was trimmed by 5 bases and the J gene end by 10 bases; junction bases not matched to a gene: 8. The CDR3 has 12 residues. Germline V gene sequence: CDR1 MNHNY, CDR2 SVGAGI (reference sequence). The sequencing here drew on CD45RA+ CD4+ T cells from PBMCs, pooled from several time points, taken from a donor given antiretroviral therapy, either interrupted or continuous. Documented subset: naive CD4+ CD45RA+ CD45RO- T cells. The V gene is TRBV6-6, the J gene TRBJ2-7; 7 bases map to TRBD2. The clonotype comes from a pool of human donors with HIV. The CDR3 spells CASSLGGSEQYF. The CDR3 DNA follows: TGTGCCAGCAGTCTGGGAGGGAGTGAACAGTACTTC.